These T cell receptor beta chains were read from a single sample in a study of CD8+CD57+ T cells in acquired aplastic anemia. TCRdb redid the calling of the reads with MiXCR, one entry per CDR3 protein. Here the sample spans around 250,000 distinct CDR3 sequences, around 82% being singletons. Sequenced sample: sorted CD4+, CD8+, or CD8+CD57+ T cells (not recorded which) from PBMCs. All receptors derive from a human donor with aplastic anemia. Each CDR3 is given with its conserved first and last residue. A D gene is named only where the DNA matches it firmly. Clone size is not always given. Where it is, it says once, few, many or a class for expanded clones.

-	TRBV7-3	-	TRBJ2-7	CASSRVGEEQYF	TGTGCCAGCAGCCGGGTGGGCGAGGAGCAGTACTTC
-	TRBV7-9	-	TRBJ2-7	CASSEGLILREYF	TGTGCCAGCAGTGAAGGGCTCATTCTACGGGAGTACTTC
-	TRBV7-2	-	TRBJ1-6	CASSLGGGQPSPFHF	TGTGCCAGCAGCTTGGGCGGAGGACAGCCATCCCCCTTCCACTTT
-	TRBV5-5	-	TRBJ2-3	CASSLDICPDTQYF	TGTGCCAGCAGCTTGGACATCTGTCCCGATACGCAGTATTTT
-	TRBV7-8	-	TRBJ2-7	CASSLDGGPAKEQYF	TGTGCCAGCAGCTTGGACGGAGGTCCCGCTAAGGAGCAGTACTTC
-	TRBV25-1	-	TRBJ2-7	CACIERIGGSYEQYF	TGTGCCTGCATTGAAAGAATTGGCGGATCCTACGAGCAGTACTTC
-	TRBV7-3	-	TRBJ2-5	CASSLARGPETQYTQYF	TGTGCCAGCAGCTTAGCGAGAGGTCCCGAGACGCAGTATACCCAGTACTTC
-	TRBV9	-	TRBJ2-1	CASSGRDRRGGNKQFF	TGTGCCAGCAGCGGTCGGGACCGCCGGGGAGGAAACAAGCAGTTCTTC
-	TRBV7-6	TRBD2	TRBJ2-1	CASSLGRGHGYTLQFF	TGTGCCAGCAGCTTGGGGAGGGGCCATGGCTACACCTTGCAGTTCTTC
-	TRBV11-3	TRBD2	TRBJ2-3	CASVPREGDTQYF	TGTGCCAGCGTACCGAGGGAGGGGGATACGCAGTATTTT
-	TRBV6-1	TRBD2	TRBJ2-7	CASRKGTSGEQYF	TGTGCCAGCAGAAAAGGGACTAGCGGCGAGCAGTACTTC
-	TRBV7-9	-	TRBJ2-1	CASSLESSEGGDVQFF	TGTGCCAGCAGCTTAGAAAGTAGCGAGGGGGGCGATGTGCAGTTCTTC
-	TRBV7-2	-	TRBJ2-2	CASSFVQPTEEHFF	TGTGCCAGCAGCTTTGTTCAACCGACGGAGGAGCACTTTTTT
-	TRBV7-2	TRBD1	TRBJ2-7	CASSLAGQGLSGREQYF	TGTGCCAGCAGCTTGGCGGGACAGGGGTTGAGCGGTCGCGAGCAGTACTTC
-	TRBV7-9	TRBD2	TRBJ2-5	CASSFQRSGESHEF	TGTGCCAGCAGCTTTCAAAGAAGCGGGGAGAGCCATGAGTTC
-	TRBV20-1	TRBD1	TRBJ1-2	CSATGTVYGYTF	TGCAGTGCCACCGGGACAGTCTATGGCTACACCTTC
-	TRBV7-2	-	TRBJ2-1	CASSLEGGGERHEQFF	TGTGCCAGCAGCTTAGAGGGAGGCGGGGAGAGGCATGAGCAGTTCTTC
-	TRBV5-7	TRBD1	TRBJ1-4	CASSLGQGFEKLFF	TGTGCCAGCAGCTTAGGACAGGGTTTTGAAAAACTGTTTTTT
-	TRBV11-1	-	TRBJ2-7	CASSLVGGTVSHEQYF	TGTGCCAGCAGCTTAGTTGGGGGGACAGTGAGCCACGAGCAGTACTTC
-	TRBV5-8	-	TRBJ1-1	CASSFRTRSTAAFF	TGTGCCAGCAGCTTCCGGACCAGGAGCACGGCAGCTTTCTTT
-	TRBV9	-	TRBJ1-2	CASSLVDWGKEQCYTF	TGTGCCAGCAGCTTAGTGGACTGGGGCAAGGAGCAGTGCTACACCTTC
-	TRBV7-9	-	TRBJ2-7	CASSLTAEALEFDF	TGTGCCAGCAGCTTAACAGCCGAGGCCCTGGAGTTTGACTTC
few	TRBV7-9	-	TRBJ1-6	CASGLGGGGYNSPLHF	TGTGCCAGCGGCTTGGGGGGGGGCGGGTATAATTCACCCCTCCACTTT
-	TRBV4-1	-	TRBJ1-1	CASSRVTEAFF	TGCGCCAGCAGCAGGGTCACTGAAGCTTTCTTT
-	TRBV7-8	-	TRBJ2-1	CASSLGSGPSNEQFF	TGTGCCAGCAGCTTGGGGTCAGGGCCAAGTAATGAGCAGTTCTTC
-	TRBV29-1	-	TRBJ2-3	CSASDGLGTDTQYF	TGCAGCGCTAGCGACGGACTTGGCACAGATACGCAGTATTTT
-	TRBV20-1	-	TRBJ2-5	CSGTSGQETQYF	TGCAGTGGGACATCGGGACAAGAGACCCAGTACTTC
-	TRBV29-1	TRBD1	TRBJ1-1	CSAGQGPEAFF	TGCAGCGCCGGACAGGGCCCCGAAGCTTTCTTT
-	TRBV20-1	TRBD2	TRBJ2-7	CSARVAGSSYEQYF	TGCAGTGCTAGAGTAGCGGGGAGCTCCTACGAGCAGTACTTC
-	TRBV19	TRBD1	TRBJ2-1	CATSRDRQGENEQFF	TGTGCCACTAGTAGAGATAGACAGGGGGAGAATGAGCAGTTCTTC
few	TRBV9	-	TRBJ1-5	CASSGGDQPQHF	TGTGCCAGCAGCGGGGGGGACCAGCCCCAGCATTTT
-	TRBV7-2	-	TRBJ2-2	CASSLAQGADTQDELFF	TGTGCCAGCAGCTTAGCCCAAGGGGCCGATACGCAGGATGAGCTGTTTTTT
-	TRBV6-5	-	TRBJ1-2	CASSPEARAYGYTF	TGTGCCAGCAGCCCGGAGGCCAGGGCCTATGGCTACACCTTC
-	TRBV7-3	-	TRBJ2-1	CASSTAKATYTEYFF	TGTGCCAGCAGTACTGCAAAGGCCACCTATACTGAGTATTTCTTC
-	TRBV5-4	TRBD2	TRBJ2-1	CASSDGGSGGSDEQFF	TGTGCCAGCAGTGATGGGGGGAGCGGGGGGAGCGATGAGCAGTTCTTC
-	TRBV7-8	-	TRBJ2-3	CASGFGGTGTEHF	TGTGCCAGCGGGTTCGGGGGAACAGGGACGGAGCATTTT
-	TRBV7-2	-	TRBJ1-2	CASSLTRGTGCGYTF	TGTGCCAGCAGCTTGACAAGGGGCACCGGCTGTGGGTACACCTTC
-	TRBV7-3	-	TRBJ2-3	CASSLALDLAQIRF	TGTGCCAGCAGTCTCGCGCTTGACCTAGCACAGATACGCTTT
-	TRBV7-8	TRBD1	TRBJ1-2	CASSFRPDGTAFCYTF	TGTGCCAGCAGCTTTCGTCCAGACGGGACAGCCTTTTGCTACACCTTC
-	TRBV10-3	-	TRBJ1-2	CASSWDSGYGYTF	TGTGCCAGCAGTTGGGACTCCGGCTATGGCTACACCTTC
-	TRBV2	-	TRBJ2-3	CASSVGGIHEQQYF	TGTGCCAGCAGTGTAGGGGGAATTCACGAGCAGCAGTATTTT